This T cell receptor (beta chain) derives from a study of blood T cell repertoires in COVID-19. V lost 8 bases to trimming and J lost 3 bases; unmatched junction nucleotides: 12. CDR3 length: 19 amino acids. The germline gives CDR1 ENHRY, CDR2 SYGVKD. TCRdb keeps only in-frame clones here, not all; method: immunoSEQ multiplex PCR. The data show hundreds of thousands of clones, with 85% seen just once and approximately 5.1% held by the top ten. Sequences were obtained from peripheral blood. The J gene is TRBJ2-6, the V gene TRBV10-3, with 14 bases that match TRBD2. The receptor comes from a man aged 50 to 60 with active or convalescent COVID-19. The CDR3 DNA follows: TGTGCCATCGGACGGGGACTAGCGGGAGTGGAGTATGGGGCCAACGTCCTGACTTTC. Protein: CAIGRGLAGVEYGANVLTF.